A selection of T cell receptor beta chains follows, all from one sample in a study of cytomegalovirus exposure and HLA in healthy donors. Sequencing used immunoSEQ multiplex PCR; TCRdb keeps in-frame clones, though not all of them. The sample consists of about 91,000 clones, around nine tenths of them appearing once. Sequencing was performed on PBMCs. The receptors come from a man aged 25-40 years in good health and CMV-seropositive. Each CDR3 is given with its conserved first and last residue. The D gene is left open where the match is weak. Where a row states a size, it is once, few, many or the class of an expanded clone; other rows omit it.

v_gene: TRBV5-1; d_gene: .; j_gene: TRBJ2-5; abundance: once; CDR3aa: CASSLASGKETQYF; CDR3nt: TGCGCCAGCAGCTTGGCCTCAGGAAAAGAGACCCAGTACTTC
v_gene: TRBV27; d_gene: .; j_gene: TRBJ2-3; abundance: few; CDR3aa: CATALSTDTQYF; CDR3nt: TGTGCCACCGCACTGAGCACAGATACGCAGTATTTT
v_gene: TRBV2; d_gene: TRBD1; j_gene: TRBJ2-5; abundance: .; CDR3aa: CASSSGTGLETQYF; CDR3nt: TGTGCCAGCAGTTCCGGGACAGGGTTAGAGACCCAGTACTTC
v_gene: TRBV7-8; d_gene: TRBD1; j_gene: TRBJ2-7; abundance: .; CDR3aa: CASSPTGDSTYEQYF; CDR3nt: TGTGCCAGCAGCCCAACCGGGGACAGCACCTACGAGCAGTACTTC
v_gene: TRBV7-2; d_gene: TRBD1; j_gene: TRBJ1-1; abundance: .; CDR3aa: CASSDEAGTASEAFF; CDR3nt: TGTGCCAGCAGCGACGAGGCCGGGACAGCCTCTGAAGCTTTCTTT
v_gene: TRBV5-1; d_gene: TRBD1; j_gene: TRBJ1-1; abundance: .; CDR3aa: CASSLGTGLLNTEAFF; CDR3nt: TGCGCCAGCAGCTTGGGGACAGGGCTCCTGAACACTGAAGCTTTCTTT
v_gene: TRBV6-5; d_gene: .; j_gene: TRBJ2-1; abundance: .; CDR3aa: CASSYERWHEQFF; CDR3nt: TGTGCCAGCAGTTACGAGAGGTGGCATGAGCAGTTCTTC
v_gene: TRBV19; d_gene: TRBD2; j_gene: TRBJ2-3; abundance: .; CDR3aa: CASSPGGSTDTQYF; CDR3nt: TGTGCCAGTAGCCCGGGGGGAAGCACAGATACGCAGTATTTT
v_gene: TRBV4-2; d_gene: .; j_gene: TRBJ2-5; abundance: few; CDR3aa: CASSQDPEGQETQYF; CDR3nt: TGTGCCAGCAGCCAAGATCCCGAGGGCCAAGAGACCCAGTACTTC
v_gene: TRBV2; d_gene: TRBD2; j_gene: TRBJ2-3; abundance: .; CDR3aa: CASRNPGLARDTQYF; CDR3nt: TGTGCCAGCAGGAATCCGGGACTAGCAAGAGATACGCAGTATTTT
v_gene: TRBV6-1; d_gene: TRBD1; j_gene: TRBJ2-3; abundance: few; CDR3aa: CASSEAWTGNFAQYF; CDR3nt: TGTGCCAGCAGCGAAGCGTGGACAGGGAATTTTGCGCAGTATTTT
v_gene: TRBV13; d_gene: .; j_gene: TRBJ2-7; abundance: few; CDR3aa: CASSFAPRPWSSYEQYF; CDR3nt: TGTGCCAGCAGCTTCGCCCCACGGCCGTGGAGCTCCTACGAGCAGTACTTC
v_gene: TRBV28; d_gene: TRBD2; j_gene: TRBJ2-7; abundance: .; CDR3aa: CASSSSGTTWYEQYF; CDR3nt: TGTGCCAGCAGTTCTTCCGGGACTACGTGGTACGAGCAGTACTTC
v_gene: TRBV5-1; d_gene: .; j_gene: TRBJ2-1; abundance: .; CDR3aa: CASSYSIEQFF; CDR3nt: TGCGCCAGCAGCTACAGTATTGAGCAGTTCTTC
v_gene: TRBV12-5; d_gene: .; j_gene: TRBJ2-7; abundance: .; CDR3aa: CAKMREQYF; CDR3nt: TGTGCTAAGATGAGGGAGCAGTACTTC
v_gene: TRBV27; d_gene: TRBD2; j_gene: TRBJ2-1; abundance: .; CDR3aa: CASGGGLEQYNEQFF; CDR3nt: TGTGCCAGCGGGGGGGGACTAGAACAATACAATGAGCAGTTCTTC
v_gene: TRBV19; d_gene: TRBD1; j_gene: TRBJ1-5; abundance: .; CDR3aa: CASRKAPGQGNQPQHF; CDR3nt: TGTGCCAGTCGTAAAGCGCCGGGACAGGGGAATCAGCCCCAGCATTTT
v_gene: TRBV10-3; d_gene: .; j_gene: TRBJ1-3; abundance: .; CDR3aa: CAISVGGVDTIYF; CDR3nt: TGTGCCATCAGTGTTGGAGGTGTGGACACCATATATTTT
v_gene: TRBV5-1; d_gene: .; j_gene: TRBJ2-1; abundance: once; CDR3aa: CASSFLGTHEQFF; CDR3nt: TGCGCCAGCAGCTTTCTAGGTACCCATGAGCAGTTCTTC
v_gene: TRBV7-9; d_gene: TRBD2; j_gene: TRBJ2-7; abundance: once; CDR3aa: CASRGLAGSYEQYF; CDR3nt: TGTGCCAGCAGGGGACTAGCGGGTTCCTACGAGCAGTACTTC
v_gene: TRBV13; d_gene: .; j_gene: TRBJ2-2; abundance: .; CDR3aa: CASSYRDTGELFF; CDR3nt: TGTGCCAGCAGCTACAGGGACACCGGGGAGCTGTTTTTT
v_gene: TRBV10-3; d_gene: .; j_gene: TRBJ1-2; abundance: .; CDR3aa: CAISESQGSNYGYTF; CDR3nt: TGTGCCATCAGTGAGTCGCAGGGATCTAACTATGGCTACACCTTC